This paragraph covers one T cell receptor (beta chain) sequence. The data are from a study of blood T cell repertoires in COVID-19. Across the study: There were acute and convalescent COVID-19 samples, and they came from the United States, Italy and Spain. From T cells, B-cell-depleted T cells, or PBMCs came the material, which was cDNA or gDNA.

V gave up 0 bases and J gave up 10 bases, with 12 bases separating them. This CDR3 has 13 residues. Germline values: CDR1 MGHRA, CDR2 YSYEKL. In the study's own analysis: Using reference gene primer amplification, nucleated cell counts were estimated. TCRdb's copy holds only in-frame clones and misses some; the assay was immunoSEQ multiplex PCR. V and J calls and clone size are copied from that table; D and trimming were computed from the DNA. The repertoire includes around 95,000 clones, over 65% of them detected once, and around 13% sits in the top ten. The rearrangement uses TRBV4-1 and TRBJ1-2, with D possibly being TRBD1 (5 bases). The sequence derives from a human donor in a cohort sampled during active COVID-19. The sample consisted of peripheral blood. CDR3 sequence (DNA): TGCGCCAGCAGCCAAGATACAACAGGAGACTACACCTTC. Its protein is CASSQDTTGDYTF.